This TCR beta chain was found in a study of blood T cell repertoires in COVID-19. Per the study methods: Amplification with reference gene primers provided the estimates of nucleated cell counts. Libraries were prepared by immunoSEQ multiplex PCR; TCRdb keeps only in-frame clonotypes and omits some of them. V and J calls and clone size are given by that table; D and trimming were obtained from the DNA. The sample has about 180,000 clones, 75% to 90% seen once. Germline values: CDR1 MDHEN, CDR2 SYDVKM. The CDR3 extends over 15 amino acids. Trimming at V came to 1 base and at J to 4 bases, leaving 2 bases not matched to a gene.

The clonotype was recovered from a man between 60 and 75 years old with acute or convalescent COVID-19. The rearrangement uses TRBV28 and TRBJ2-7; 12 bases agree with TRBD1. Sequencing used peripheral blood. CDR3: CASSLLGQGAYEQYF. For the CDR3, the DNA is TGTGCCAGCAGTTTATTGGGACAGGGGGCTTACGAGCAGTACTTC. Filled out from reference TRBV28 and TRBJ2-7, the complete variable domain reads DVKVTQSSRYLVKRTGEKVFLECVQDMDHENMFWYRQDPGLGLRLIYFSYDVKMKEKGDIPEGYSVSREKKERFSLILESASTNQTSMYLCASSLLGQGAYEQYFGPGTRLTVT.